This is a list of T cell receptor beta chains from one sample in a study of T-cell reconstitution after alpha-beta-depleted transplantation in children. TCRdb called the PCR reads again in MiXCR, with one record for every CDR3 protein. Counted here are just under 350,000 distinct CDR3 sequences, roughly 15% occurring once; the ten biggest clones make up about 41%. Sequencing used PBMCs, mostly from graft donor cells, obtained 360 days after TCRalphabeta/CD19-depleted stem cell transplant. These TCRs come from a male patient between 2 and 10 years old who had a stem cell transplant for acute lymphoblastic leukemia, so the T cells may come from the graft donor. The CDR3 runs from the conserved cysteine through the conserved F or W. D genes are given only for firm matches. Clone size is stated in some rows and not others, as once, few, many or a class when expanded.

cdr3_nt cdr3_aa cdr3_length j_call v_call d_call clone_size
TGTGCCAGCAGTTGGAGCCTAGCGGGAGTGCTGGATGAGCAGTTCTTC CASSWSLAGVLDEQFF 16 TRBJ2-1 TRBV28 TRBD2 many
TGTGCCAGCAGTCGCAGGAGCTCCTACGAGCAGTACTTC CASSRRSSYEQYF 13 TRBJ2-7 TRBV27 NA NA
TGCAGTGCTAGAGGCATAGCGGGTGAGCAGTTCTTC CSARGIAGEQFF 12 TRBJ2-1 TRBV20-1 TRBD2 NA
TGTGCCAGCAGCCCACGGATTCTAGCGGCCGGGGTCTCTGGGGCCAACGTCCTGACTTTC CASSPRILAAGVSGANVLTF 20 TRBJ2-6 TRBV14 TRBD2 NA
TGTGCCAGCAGGCCCCGAGCAGGACTAGCGGGTTTCAATGAGCAGTTCTTC CASRPRAGLAGFNEQFF 17 TRBJ2-1 TRBV12-3/TRBV12-4 TRBD2 few
TGTGCCACCGGACAATGGACCACTGAAGCTTTCTTT CATGQWTTEAFF 12 TRBJ1-1 TRBV10-3 NA NA
TGTGCCACCCGGGTCGGACCTAGATCCTACGAGCAGTACTTC CATRVGPRSYEQYF 14 TRBJ2-7 TRBV2 NA NA
TGTGCCAGTAGTATATCCGGACTAGGAAACAATGAGCAGTTCTTC CASSISGLGNNEQFF 15 TRBJ2-1 TRBV19 TRBD2 NA
TGTGCCAGCAGCCCCCAAGCGCACTACGAGCAGTACTTC CASSPQAHYEQYF 13 TRBJ2-7 TRBV7-9 NA NA
TGCAGCGTTGGACCCGGTACAGGGCCTGAAGCTTTCTTT CSVGPGTGPEAFF 13 TRBJ1-1 TRBV29-1 NA few
TGTGCCAGCAGACCCTACAGGGAGTTCCAAGAGACCCAGTACTTC CASRPYREFQETQYF 15 TRBJ2-5 TRBV6-1 NA few
TGTGCCAGCAGTTACGGACTAGCGGGAACGAACACCGGGGAGCTGTTTTTT CASSYGLAGTNTGELFF 17 TRBJ2-2 TRBV3-1 TRBD2 NA
TGTGCCAGCAGTTATCTAGCGGGTGGAGAGGCCGGGGAGCTGTTTTTT CASSYLAGGEAGELFF 16 TRBJ2-2 TRBV6-5 TRBD2 NA
TGCGCCAGCAGCCAAGATTTCCGAGGGCCGGGCATTCAGTACTTC CASSQDFRGPGIQYF 15 TRBJ2-4 TRBV4-3 NA few
TGCAGCGTTGAATGGCTAGCGGGATGGGCGAATGAGCAGTTCTTC CSVEWLAGWANEQFF 15 TRBJ2-1 TRBV29-1 TRBD2 many
TGTGCCAGCAGGCTGAGTTGGGGCGCAGATACTGAAGCTTTCTTT CASRLSWGADTEAFF 15 TRBJ1-1 TRBV12-3/TRBV12-4 NA many
TGCGCCAGCAGCCGATCCCCCGGACAGCTCACTGAAGCTTTCTTT CASSRSPGQLTEAFF 15 TRBJ1-1 TRBV4-3 NA NA
TGTGCCAGCAGTTACGCTAGCGGGAGGCTGAAGTACGAGCAGTACTTC CASSYASGRLKYEQYF 16 TRBJ2-7 TRBV6-5 TRBD2 few
TGTGCCAGCAGGTTAACAGGGTCCGCCTACGAGCAGTACTTC CASRLTGSAYEQYF 14 TRBJ2-7 TRBV28 NA few
TGCAGCGCCAGGGGAATCTCTGGAAACACCATATATTTT CSARGISGNTIYF 13 TRBJ1-3 TRBV29-1 NA many
TGCGCCAGCAGCTTGAGGGTCTCTAGCGGGTCGGATACGCAGTATTTT CASSLRVSSGSDTQYF 16 TRBJ2-3 TRBV5-1 TRBD2 NA
TGTGCCAGCTCACCACCGAGCGGGAGGAGCTCCTACGAGCAGTACTTC CASSPPSGRSSYEQYF 16 TRBJ2-7 TRBV18 TRBD2 NA
TGTGCCAGCAGCCCGATCGGGTTTACCTCCTACGAGCAGTACTTC CASSPIGFTSYEQYF 15 TRBJ2-7 TRBV7-6 NA few
TGTGCCAGCAGCTCACGACTAGCGTCACACGGATCCGAGCAGTTCTTC CASSSRLASHGSEQFF 16 TRBJ2-1 TRBV5-4 TRBD2 few
TGTGCCAGCAGCCAGTCCCCTACTAGGGGCCATGAGCAGTTCTTC CASSQSPTRGHEQFF 15 TRBJ2-1 TRBV9 NA many
TGCGCCAGCAGCTTGGCCGTCCAGGGGGACACAGATACGCAGTATTTT CASSLAVQGDTDTQYF 16 TRBJ2-3 TRBV5-1 TRBD1 few
TGTGCCAGCAGTTTTGCCGGACTAGCGGGAGCTTCCGAGCAGTACTTC CASSFAGLAGASEQYF 16 TRBJ2-7 TRBV28 TRBD2 NA
TGTGCCAGCAGTTTGGAATGGGGGTACGAGCAGTACTTC CASSLEWGYEQYF 13 TRBJ2-7 TRBV28 NA few
TGTGCCAGCAGCCCGGAGCGGGAGTGGTACGAGCAGTACTTC CASSPEREWYEQYF 14 TRBJ2-7 TRBV3-1 TRBD2 NA
TGTGCCAGCAGTTTGGCCCGGGGTGGACCCTACGAGCAGTACTTC CASSLARGGPYEQYF 15 TRBJ2-7 TRBV28 NA many
TGTGCCAGCAGTTTTCGGTCAGAGCAGTTCTTC CASSFRSEQFF 11 TRBJ2-1 TRBV28 NA many
TGCAGTGCTAGAACGTCGGTCATGCGCACAGATACGCAGTATTTT CSARTSVMRTDTQYF 15 TRBJ2-3 TRBV20-1 NA many
TGCAGTGCTCCTAACCAGACTAGGCGCAATGAGCAGTTCTTC CSAPNQTRRNEQFF 14 TRBJ2-1 TRBV20-1 NA NA
TGTGCCAGCAGTTACTCGAACGCCCTCGGGGGAAAACTGTTTTTT CASSYSNALGGKLFF 15 TRBJ1-4 TRBV6-2/TRBV6-3 NA NA
TGTGCCAGCAGTTCGCGGACTAGTAACGAGCAGTACTTC CASSSRTSNEQYF 13 TRBJ2-7 TRBV27 TRBD2 NA
TGTGCCAGCAGCGTAGATGGCAGGGGCGGTACGCAGTATTTT CASSVDGRGGTQYF 14 TRBJ2-3 TRBV9 NA NA
TGCGCCAGCAGCCAAGATCCGACTACCTCGAACACCGGGGAGCTGTTTTTT CASSQDPTTSNTGELFF 17 TRBJ2-2 TRBV4-3 NA NA
TGTGCCAGCAGCGTAGCAGACGGGGGAGCTGGAAATGGCTACACCTTC CASSVADGGAGNGYTF 16 TRBJ1-2 TRBV9 NA NA
TGTGCCAGCAGTTCGCTAGCGGGAGGGACCGGGGAGCTGTTTTTT CASSSLAGGTGELFF 15 TRBJ2-2 TRBV6-5 TRBD2 many
TGCGCCAGCAGACAGGAGTTCGAAGTGAGGTACCAAGAGACCCAGTACTTC CASRQEFEVRYQETQYF 17 TRBJ2-5 TRBV5-1 NA NA
TGTGCCAGCAGCGTAGATTTAGGCGTCGATACGCAGTATTTT CASSVDLGVDTQYF 14 TRBJ2-3 TRBV9 NA NA
TGTGCCAGCAGGCGGGACACCCAAGAGACCCAGTACTTC CASRRDTQETQYF 13 TRBJ2-5 TRBV28 NA few
TGTGCCAGCAGCTTCTTTTGGGATTCCTACGAGCAGTACTTC CASSFFWDSYEQYF 14 TRBJ2-7 TRBV7-2 NA once
TGTGCCAGCAGCGTGGCGGGGACAGGGGTCTACGAGCAGTACTTC CASSVAGTGVYEQYF 15 TRBJ2-7 TRBV28 TRBD1 many
TGTGCCAGCCAACCCAGGGATCACGCCTACGAGCAGTACTTC CASQPRDHAYEQYF 14 TRBJ2-7 TRBV28 NA NA
TGTGCCAGCAGTTTTCGGGTCGCCTTCCAAGAGACCCAGTACTTC CASSFRVAFQETQYF 15 TRBJ2-5 TRBV28 NA many
TGTGCCACCAAAGTCAGGGTCGGGGCAGATACGCAGTATTTT CATKVRVGADTQYF 14 TRBJ2-3 TRBV6-4 NA NA
TGTGCCAGCAGTTTTCGGGGACTAGCGGGAGTCTCCTACGAGCAGTACTTC CASSFRGLAGVSYEQYF 17 TRBJ2-7 TRBV12-3/TRBV12-4 TRBD2 NA
TGTGCCAGCAGCTCCGGACAGCTCTTAGGCGAGCAGTACTTC CASSSGQLLGEQYF 14 TRBJ2-7 TRBV7-9 NA NA
TGTGCCAGCAGCCAAATGGCTAGCGGGAGTGGTGAGCAGTTCTTC CASSQMASGSGEQFF 15 TRBJ2-1 TRBV3-1 TRBD2 few